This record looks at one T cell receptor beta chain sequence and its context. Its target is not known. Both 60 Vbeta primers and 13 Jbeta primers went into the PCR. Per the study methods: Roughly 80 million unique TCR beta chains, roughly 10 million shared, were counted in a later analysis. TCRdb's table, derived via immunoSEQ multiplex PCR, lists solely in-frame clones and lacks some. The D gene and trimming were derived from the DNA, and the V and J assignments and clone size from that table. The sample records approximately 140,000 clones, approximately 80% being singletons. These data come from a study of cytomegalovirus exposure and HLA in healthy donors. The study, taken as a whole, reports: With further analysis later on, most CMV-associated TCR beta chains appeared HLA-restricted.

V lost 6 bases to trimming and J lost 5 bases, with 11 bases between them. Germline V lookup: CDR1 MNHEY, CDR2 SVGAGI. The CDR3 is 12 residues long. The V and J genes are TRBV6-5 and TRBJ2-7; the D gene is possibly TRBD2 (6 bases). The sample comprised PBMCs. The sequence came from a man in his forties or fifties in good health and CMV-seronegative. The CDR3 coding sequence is TGTGCCAGCAGCACGACTAGTAACGAGCAGTACTTC. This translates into CASSTTSNEQYF.